This paragraph reports one T cell receptor (beta chain). CDR3 length: 14 residues. The germline V and J ends were trimmed by 0 bases and 6 bases, with 9 bases remaining between them. CDR1 is MGHDK, CDR2 SYGVNS, per germline. Profiling relied on immunoSEQ multiplex PCR, and the TCRdb table lists in-frame clones only, not all of them. This sample yields some 500,000 clones, of which around 87% are seen a single time; 1.8% belongs to the top ten. This specimen comes from a study of blood T cell repertoires in COVID-19. Across the study: Nucleic acid was either cDNA or gDNA, and it came from T cells, B-cell-depleted T cells, or PBMCs.

Which cohort a participant joined came from the clinical history participants gave. Either two negative PCRs, clearance, or symptom resolution qualified Cohort 3 donors as recovered. The genes are TRBV25-1 and TRBJ2-1; D uncertain. The sequence was collected from a woman aged 40-49 years who had recovered from COVID-19. The sample consisted of PBMCs or T cells enriched from blood (not recorded which). The CDR3, as DNA: TGTGCCAGCAGTGAATATAGAGCAGGCAATGAGCAGTTCTTC. Translation gives CASSEYRAGNEQFF.